This T cell receptor (beta chain) was sequenced for a study of regulatory T cells in long-lasting Graves disease. Notes on the study in general: For persistent Graves' patients, TCR diversity was lower than for newly diagnosed ones. Persistent patients had more shared public clonotypes (under 3,000) than new patients (approximately 920).

On this clonotype: Its antigen is not known.

Sequencing libraries for TCR beta were prepared with iRepertoire HTBI primers and Arm-PCR of CDR3 regions. In the study's own analysis: From all samples, identification returned 13 to 15 TRBJ and approximately 61 TRBV segments. One entry per CDR3 protein results from TCRdb running MiXCR on the multiplex PCR reads. The V and J calls here are based on TCRdb, not the publication. The profile shows about 450,000 distinct CDR3 sequences, around 20% of them singletons. Time point indicated: persistent/refractory GD, antithyroid drugs over 5 years with positive TRAb. Making the TCR library involved RNA that had been extracted from PBMCs. An endocrinology department in Xi'an, China, supplied the patients. The ends were cut back, 2 bases at V and 1 base at J, with 15 bases in the middle. Germline CDR1 reads GTSNPN; CDR2 reads SVGIG (reference sequence). This CDR3 has 16 residues.

The receptor's source is a female donor with Graves disease. This specimen was peripheral blood mononuclear cells (PBMCs), taken when the disease was refractory, from a patient treated with antithyroid drugs. V is TRBV30 and J is TRBJ2-4; weak D call: TRBD2 (6 bases). In nucleotides, the CDR3 is TGTGCCTGGAGTCCCCCGCGGGGAAACGCCAAAAACATTCAGTACTTC. This sequence encodes CAWSPPRGNAKNIQYF. Full variable domain (rest looked up from reference TRBV30 and TRBJ2-4): SQTIHQWPATLVQPVGSPLSLECTVEGTSNPNLYWYRQAAGRGLQLLFYSVGIGQISSEVPQNLSASRPQDRQFILSSKKLLLSDSGFYLCAWSPPRGNAKNIQYFGAGTRLSVL.